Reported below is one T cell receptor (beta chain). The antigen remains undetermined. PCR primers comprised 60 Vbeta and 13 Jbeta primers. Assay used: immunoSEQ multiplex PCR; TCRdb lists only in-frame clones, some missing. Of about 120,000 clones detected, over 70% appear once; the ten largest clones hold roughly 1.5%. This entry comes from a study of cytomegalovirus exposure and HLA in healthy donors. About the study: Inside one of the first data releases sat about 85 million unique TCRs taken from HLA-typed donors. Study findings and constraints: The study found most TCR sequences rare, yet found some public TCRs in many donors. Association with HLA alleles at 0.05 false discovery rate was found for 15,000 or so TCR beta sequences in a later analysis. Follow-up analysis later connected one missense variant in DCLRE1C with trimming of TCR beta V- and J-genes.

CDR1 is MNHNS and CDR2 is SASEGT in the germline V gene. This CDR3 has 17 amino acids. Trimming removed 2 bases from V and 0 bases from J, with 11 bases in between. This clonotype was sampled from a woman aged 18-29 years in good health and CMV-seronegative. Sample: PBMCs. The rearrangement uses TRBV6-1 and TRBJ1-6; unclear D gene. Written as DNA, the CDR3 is TGTGCCAGCAGTGAATGGGCCTTTGGCTCCTATAATTCACCCCTCCACTTT. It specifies CASSEWAFGSYNSPLHF.